Listed below are T cell receptor beta chains from one sample, sequenced in a study of human thymus T cells. Data came from immunoSEQ multiplex PCR; TCRdb stores just in-frame clones and leaves some out. This sample has just over 45,000 clones, with more than 85% found just once. The specimen was blood. Source of these receptors: a girl under three years old with a congenital heart defect but otherwise immunologically healthy. CDR3s include the opening cysteine and the closing phenylalanine or tryptophan. A D gene is named only where the DNA matches it firmly. The size entry is marked missing in some rows and otherwise reads once, few, many or a size class.

V	D	J	size	DNA	CDR3
TRBV10-3	.	TRBJ2-3	.	TGTGCCATCAGTGAGACCGCCACAGATACGCAGTATTTT	CAISETATDTQYF
TRBV12-5	.	TRBJ1-1	few	TGTGCGGGGAACATGAACACTGAAGCTTTCTTT	CAGNMNTEAFF
TRBV2	.	TRBJ2-3	.	TGTGCCAGCAGTGAAGGGAAAAGAAGTCTCACTGCGGATACGCAGTATTTT	CASSEGKRSLTADTQYF
TRBV6-6	.	TRBJ1-5	few	TGTGCCAGCAGTTACAGGGTTCAGCCCCAGCATTTT	CASSYRVQPQHF
TRBV2	.	TRBJ2-4	once	TGTGCCAGCAGTACCACACAAGATTTGACGGCCAAAAACATTCAGTACTTC	CASSTTQDLTAKNIQYF
TRBV15	.	TRBJ2-7	.	TGTGCCACCAGCAGTGCCTATGACGTATACGAGCAGTACTTC	CATSSAYDVYEQYF
TRBV11-2	.	TRBJ2-5	once	TGTGCCAGCAGCTTCAGATCCGGGACAACTTTTCAAGAGACCCAGTACTTC	CASSFRSGTTFQETQYF
TRBV29-1	.	TRBJ2-5	.	TGCAGCGCCGCTCCTGAGGGCGGTGGGACCCAGTACTTC	CSAAPEGGGTQYF
TRBV19	TRBD1	TRBJ2-2	.	TGTGCCAGTGGGACAGGGGTGGACACCGGGGAGCTGTTTTTT	CASGTGVDTGELFF
TRBV27	.	TRBJ1-4	once	TGTGCCAGCAGTTGGGGGCGCGGGGAAAAACTGTTTTTT	CASSWGRGEKLFF
TRBV6-5	TRBD1	TRBJ1-4	.	TGTGCCAGCAGGTCCGGGGCAGGGGGCTTTGAAAAACTGTTTTTT	CASRSGAGGFEKLFF
TRBV6-5	.	TRBJ2-1	.	TGTGCCAGCAGTTACTTGGCTAACAATGAGCAGTTCTTC	CASSYLANNEQFF
TRBV6-5	TRBD2	TRBJ2-7	.	TGTGCCAGCAGCCGAAGCACTAGCGGGACCTACGAGCAGTACTTC	CASSRSTSGTYEQYF
TRBV6-1	TRBD1	TRBJ1-5	.	TGTGCCAGCACTAACAGGGACAGACAAAATCAGCCCCAGCATTTT	CASTNRDRQNQPQHF
TRBV11-3	.	TRBJ2-1	.	TGTGCCAGCAGCTTAAACTTCGTCCAGGGAAGAGAGCAGTTCTTC	CASSLNFVQGREQFF
TRBV4-3	.	TRBJ1-6	.	TGCGCCAGCAGCCAAGGGGGCGGAGGGACTAATTCACCCCTCCACTTT	CASSQGGGGTNSPLHF
TRBV7-2	TRBD2	TRBJ2-7	.	TGTGCCAGCAGCTTAGGAGCGGGACTCCACCTCGCCTACGAGCAGTACTTC	CASSLGAGLHLAYEQYF
TRBV7-6	.	TRBJ2-2	.	TGTGCCAGCAGCCTTGTATCAGGGGGGACCGGGGAGCTGTTTTTT	CASSLVSGGTGELFF
TRBV25-1	TRBD1	TRBJ1-2	once	TGTGCCAGCAGTGGACAGGGGGAGGGCTATGGCTACACCTTC	CASSGQGEGYGYTF
TRBV29-1	.	TRBJ2-1	.	TGCAGCGTTGAAGTCGGGGAGCAGTTCTTC	CSVEVGEQFF
TRBV10-3	.	TRBJ1-2	.	TGTGCCATCAGTGAGGGACACTATGGCTACACCTTC	CAISEGHYGYTF
TRBV28	.	TRBJ1-1	.	TGTGCCAGCAGTTTATGGACTTCAGGGACCACTGAAGCTTTCTTT	CASSLWTSGTTEAFF
TRBV7-2	TRBD2	TRBJ2-1	once	TGTGCCAGCAGCTTAGATAGACTAGCAAAGCATGAGCAGTTCTTC	CASSLDRLAKHEQFF
TRBV5-1	.	TRBJ2-7	once	TGCGCCAGCAGCTCCACAGGCTACGAGCAGTACTTC	CASSSTGYEQYF
TRBV25-1	.	TRBJ1-2	.	TGTGCCAGCAGTAGGGTAGGAGACTATGGCTACACCTTC	CASSRVGDYGYTF
TRBV6-6	.	TRBJ2-3	.	TGTGCCAGCCGAGCGGCCCCCACAGATACGCAGTATTTT	CASRAAPTDTQYF
TRBV13	TRBD2	TRBJ2-7	.	TGTGCCAGCAGCTTTAGCACTAGCGGGAGCAGCTCCTACGAGCAGTACTTC	CASSFSTSGSSSYEQYF
TRBV27	TRBD1	TRBJ2-4	.	TGTGCCAGCAGTTCGAGGACAGGGTTCCTAGCCAAAAACATTCAGTACTTC	CASSSRTGFLAKNIQYF
TRBV5-1	.	TRBJ2-7	.	TGCGCCAGCAGCTTGGGGGCCCGATACTACGAGCAGTACTTC	CASSLGARYYEQYF
TRBV7-2	TRBD1	TRBJ2-7	.	TGTGCCAGCAGCTTAGGGACCGGGACAGGGGGCTACGAGCAGTACTTC	CASSLGTGTGGYEQYF
TRBV7-9	.	TRBJ2-1	.	TGTGCCAGCCGGGACCGCCCCTACAATGAGCAGTTCTTC	CASRDRPYNEQFF
TRBV20-1	.	TRBJ2-7	.	TGCAGTGCTAGACTACAGGACGAGCAGTACTTC	CSARLQDEQYF
TRBV6-6	.	TRBJ1-2	.	TGTGCCAGCAGTTCCCGGGGGCAGAGCTATGGCTACACCTTC	CASSSRGQSYGYTF
TRBV14	TRBD2	TRBJ2-7	.	TGTGCCAGCAGCCAATATCGTAGCGGGAGAAACGAGCAGTACTTC	CASSQYRSGRNEQYF
TRBV6-5	.	TRBJ2-1	.	TGTGCCAGCAGTTACGCTAGCGTGTACAATGAGCAGTTCTTC	CASSYASVYNEQFF
TRBV4-1	TRBD2	TRBJ2-3	.	TGCGCCAGCAGCCCTTGGACTAGCGGGAGTCACAGCACAGATACGCAGTATTTT	CASSPWTSGSHSTDTQYF
TRBV28	.	TRBJ2-5	.	TGTGCCAGCGCTCCCTTGGGACTCAAGATTAAGACCCAGTACTTC	CASAPLGLKIKTQYF
TRBV6-5	.	TRBJ1-1	once	TGTGCCAGCAGTTACCGACAGAAGAACACTGAAGCTTTCTTT	CASSYRQKNTEAFF
TRBV7-2	.	TRBJ2-1	once	TGTGCCAGCAGCTTTTACGGCGGCTACAATGAGCAGTTCTTC	CASSFYGGYNEQFF
TRBV7-6	TRBD2	TRBJ2-3	.	TGTGCCAGCAGCTCACCCCTACTAGCGGCCACAGATACGCAGTATTTT	CASSSPLLAATDTQYF
TRBV18	.	TRBJ2-6	.	TGTGCCAGCTCACTCCGAAGGGGGGAGAGCTCTGGGGCCAACGTCCTGACTTTC	CASSLRRGESSGANVLTF
TRBV7-7	.	TRBJ2-2	.	TGTGCTAGCAGCATGGGGGAAACCGGGGAGCTGTTTTTT	CASSMGETGELFF
TRBV7-3	TRBD2	TRBJ2-3	.	TGTGCCAGCAGCTTAGCGGGAGGGCCCGAGGATACGCAGTATTTT	CASSLAGGPEDTQYF
TRBV5-1	TRBD2	TRBJ2-1	.	TGCGCCAGCAGCCCTCTGGGTAGCGGGACCTCCTACAATGAGCAGTTCTTC	CASSPLGSGTSYNEQFF
TRBV6-1	.	TRBJ1-4	.	TGTGCCAGCATGGCGTACGGACTGCTTAATGAAAAACTGTTTTTT	CASMAYGLLNEKLFF
TRBV29-1	.	TRBJ2-3	.	TGCAGCGTTGGCCTCACGTTGCATCGTGATGGTACGCAGTATTTT	CSVGLTLHRDGTQYF
TRBV5-6	.	TRBJ2-7	.	TGTGCCAGCACCCCCGGGGCAGTCTCCTACGAGCAGTACTTC	CASTPGAVSYEQYF
TRBV27	TRBD2	TRBJ2-7	.	TGTGCCAGCAGGCATCGAGCGGGGGACGGATACTACGAGCAGTACTTC	CASRHRAGDGYYEQYF
TRBV9	.	TRBJ1-5	.	TGTGCCAGCAGCGTAGATGCGGGCAATCAGCCCCAGCATTTT	CASSVDAGNQPQHF
TRBV7-9	TRBD2	TRBJ2-3	.	TGTGCCAGCGACCAAGGACTAGCGGATACAGATACGCAGTATTTT	CASDQGLADTDTQYF
TRBV7-2	.	TRBJ1-2	.	TGTGCCAGCAGCTCCCCCCCTTACTATGGCTACACCTTC	CASSSPPYYGYTF
TRBV25-1	.	TRBJ2-5	once	TGTGCCAGCAGTGAATGGGGGACCCAGTACTTC	CASSEWGTQYF
TRBV6-1	.	TRBJ2-5	once	TGTGCCAGCAGTGATCACCCTCAAGAGACCCAGTACTTC	CASSDHPQETQYF
TRBV2	.	TRBJ1-2	.	TGTGCCAGCAGTATTTCGAAACAGGGCGGTGGCTACACCTTC	CASSISKQGGGYTF
TRBV5-6	TRBD1	TRBJ2-2	.	TGTGCCAGCAGCCTCTGGGACAGGCGCACCGGGGAGCTGTTTTTT	CASSLWDRRTGELFF